In its sample, the clone carrying this T cell receptor beta chain was seen many times. Its antigen remains unidentified. Construction of the TCR beta libraries employed iRepertoire HTBI primers in conjunction with Arm-PCR of CDR3 regions. TCRdb reprocessed the multiplex PCR reads with MiXCR, giving one entry per CDR3 protein. This table has roughly 500,000 distinct CDR3 sequences, 13% appearing once. Time point in this sample: newly diagnosed GD, antithyroid drugs for less than 3 months. The authors made the TCR library using RNA they extracted from PBMCs. This entry belongs to a study of regulatory T cells in long-lasting Graves disease. Study results and caveats: Shared public clonotypes totalled 2,741 in persistent patients, compared with over 800 in new patients.

The CDR3 has 15 amino acids. The germline V and J ends were trimmed by 3 bases and 5 bases, with 13 bases remaining between them. The V gene's germline CDR1 is ENHRY and CDR2 SYGVKD. In addition, the sample was reused for a study of T cells in Graves' hyperthyroidism and ophthalmopathy. That work adds: Median prediction lead before ophthalmopathy onset was 6.5 months with the model.

The rearrangement uses TRBV10-3 and TRBJ1-4, with D perhaps matching TRBD1 (5 bases). This receptor was identified in a young man with Graves disease. The specimen comprised peripheral blood mononuclear cells (PBMCs), sampled at new diagnosis, from a patient treated with antithyroid drugs. The CDR3 coding sequence is TGTGCCATCAGTGACCAAGGGACGGGCAATGAAAAACTGTTTTTT. It encodes CAISDQGTGNEKLFF.